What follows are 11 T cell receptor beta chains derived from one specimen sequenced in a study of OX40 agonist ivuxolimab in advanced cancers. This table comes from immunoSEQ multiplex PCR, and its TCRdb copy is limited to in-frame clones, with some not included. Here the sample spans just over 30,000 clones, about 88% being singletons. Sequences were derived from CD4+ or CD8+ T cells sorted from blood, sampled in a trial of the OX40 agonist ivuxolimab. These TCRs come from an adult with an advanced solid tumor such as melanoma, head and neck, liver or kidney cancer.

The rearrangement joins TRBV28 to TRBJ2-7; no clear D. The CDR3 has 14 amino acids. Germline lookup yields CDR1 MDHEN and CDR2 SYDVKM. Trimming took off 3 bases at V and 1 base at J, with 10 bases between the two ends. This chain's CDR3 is CASSLNWGSYEQYF. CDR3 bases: TGTGCCAGCAGTTTGAATTGGGGTTCCTACGAGCAGTACTTC.

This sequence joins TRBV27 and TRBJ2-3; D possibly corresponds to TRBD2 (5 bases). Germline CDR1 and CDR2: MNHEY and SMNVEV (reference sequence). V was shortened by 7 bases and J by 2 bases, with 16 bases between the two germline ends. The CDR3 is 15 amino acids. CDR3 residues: CASIRSQRNTDTQYF. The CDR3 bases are TGTGCCAGCATCCGTTCACAGCGGAACACAGATACGCAGTATTTT.

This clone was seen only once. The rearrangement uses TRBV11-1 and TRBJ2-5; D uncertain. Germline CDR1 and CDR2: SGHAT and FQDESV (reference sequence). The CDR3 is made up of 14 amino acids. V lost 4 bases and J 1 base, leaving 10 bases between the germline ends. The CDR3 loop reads CASSSWAFQETQYF. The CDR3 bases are TGTGCCAGCAGCTCTTGGGCCTTCCAAGAGACCCAGTACTTC.

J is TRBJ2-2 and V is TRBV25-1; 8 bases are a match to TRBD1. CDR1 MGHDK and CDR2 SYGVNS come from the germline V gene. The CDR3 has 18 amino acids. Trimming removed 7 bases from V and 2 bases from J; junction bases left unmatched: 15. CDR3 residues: CASTGPTGTGRNTGELFF. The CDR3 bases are TGTGCCAGCACCGGACCGACTGGGACAGGCCGAAACACCGGGGAGCTGTTTTTT.

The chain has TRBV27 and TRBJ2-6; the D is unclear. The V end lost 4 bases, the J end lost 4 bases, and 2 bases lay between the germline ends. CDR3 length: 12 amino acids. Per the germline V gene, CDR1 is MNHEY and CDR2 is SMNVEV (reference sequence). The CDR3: CASSSGANVLTF. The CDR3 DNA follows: TGTGCCAGCAGTTCCGGGGCCAACGTCCTGACTTTC.

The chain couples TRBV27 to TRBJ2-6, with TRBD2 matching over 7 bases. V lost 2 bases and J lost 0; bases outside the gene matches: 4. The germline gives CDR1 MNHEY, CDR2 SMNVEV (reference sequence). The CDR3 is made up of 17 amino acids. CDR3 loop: CASSLGGGPSGANVLTF. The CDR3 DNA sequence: TGTGCCAGCAGTTTAGGGGGGGGACCCTCTGGGGCCAACGTCCTGACTTTC.

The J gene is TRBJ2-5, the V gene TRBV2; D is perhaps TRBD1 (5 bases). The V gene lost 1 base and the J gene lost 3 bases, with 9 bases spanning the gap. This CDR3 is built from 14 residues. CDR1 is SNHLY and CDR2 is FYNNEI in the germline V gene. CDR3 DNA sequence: TGTGCCAGCAGTGAAGTGGGGCCCAAAGAGACCCAGTACTTC. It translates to CASSEVGPKETQYF.

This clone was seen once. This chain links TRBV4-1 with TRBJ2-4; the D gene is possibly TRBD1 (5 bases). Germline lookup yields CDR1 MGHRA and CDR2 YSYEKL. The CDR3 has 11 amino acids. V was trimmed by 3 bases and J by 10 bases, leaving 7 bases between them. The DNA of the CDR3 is TGCGCCAGCAGCCATCAGGGAATTCAGTACTTC. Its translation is CASSHQGIQYF.

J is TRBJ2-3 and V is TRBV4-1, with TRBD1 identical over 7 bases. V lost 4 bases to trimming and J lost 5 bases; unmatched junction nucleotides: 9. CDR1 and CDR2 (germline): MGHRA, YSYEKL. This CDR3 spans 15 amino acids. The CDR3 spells CASSLKTGFLDTQYF. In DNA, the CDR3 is TGCGCCAGCAGCCTGAAGACAGGGTTTCTAGATACGCAGTATTTT.

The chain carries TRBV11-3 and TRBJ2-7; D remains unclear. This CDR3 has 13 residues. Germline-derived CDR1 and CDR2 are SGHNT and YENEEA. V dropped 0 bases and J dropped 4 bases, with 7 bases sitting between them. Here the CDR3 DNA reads TGTGCCAGCAGCTTAGAACCCGGATACGAGCAGTACTTC. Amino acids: CASSLEPGYEQYF. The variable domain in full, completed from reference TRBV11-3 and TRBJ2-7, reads EAGVVQSPRYKIIEKKQPVAFWCNPISGHNTLYWYLQNLGQGPELLIRYENEEAVDDSQLPKDRFSAERLKGVDSTLKIQPAELGDSAVYLCASSLEPGYEQYFGPGTRLTVT.

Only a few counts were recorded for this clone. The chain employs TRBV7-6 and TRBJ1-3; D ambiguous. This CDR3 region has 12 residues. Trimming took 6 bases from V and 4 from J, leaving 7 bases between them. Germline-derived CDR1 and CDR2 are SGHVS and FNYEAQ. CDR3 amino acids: CASRGSGNTIYF. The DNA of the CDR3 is TGTGCCAGCAGAGGGTCAGGAAACACCATATATTTT.